What follows are 32 T cell receptor beta chains derived from one specimen sequenced in a study of blood T cells in healthy people across ages. Then a second PCR, running roughly 7 to 11 cycles, was carried out with a sample-barcoded 5' primer and a J-beta primer mix. MiXCR was run by TCRdb on the 5' RACE reads, yielding one entry per CDR3 protein. The sample lists 1.8 million or so distinct CDR3 sequences; 39% were seen once. Input material: blood. The receptors come from a human donor in good health.

The chain uses TRBV6-5 and TRBJ2-7; D is perhaps TRBD1 (6 bases). Trimming removed 2 bases from V and 6 bases from J, with 14 bases in between. This CDR3 is built from 14 residues. Germline V lookup: CDR1 MNHEY, CDR2 SVGAGI. The CDR3 reads CASSYPGTSAEQYF. The CDR3 nucleotides are TGTGCCAGCAGTTACCCCGGGACATCAGCCGAGCAGTACTTC.

In its sample, this clonotype was seen a few times. The J gene is TRBJ2-7, the V gene TRBV6-2 or TRBV6-3; weak D call: TRBD1 (6 bases). Germline V gene data show CDR1 as MNHEY and CDR2 as SVGEGT. This CDR3 region has 14 residues. V shed 4 bases and J shed 1 base, with 11 bases lying between them. The CDR3 is CASSFQGNSYEQYF. For the CDR3, the DNA is TGTGCCAGCAGTTTCCAGGGGAATTCCTACGAGCAGTACTTC.

The chain recombines TRBV4-1 with TRBJ2-5; 10 bases fit TRBD2. CDR1 is MGHRA and CDR2 is YSYEKL in the germline V gene. V was pared by 4 bases and J by 2 bases, with 10 bases of the junction left unmatched. The CDR3 has 17 residues. CDR3 DNA: TGCGCCAGCAGCCGTGGGTGGGGGACTAGCGTTCAAGAGACCCAGTACTTC. Its protein is CASSRGWGTSVQETQYF.

The rearrangement joins TRBV29-1 to TRBJ2-3, with D perhaps matching TRBD2 (5 bases). The CDR3 sequence is 12 residues long. Between the trimmed V and J ends, which lost 7 bases and 4 bases, there was a span of 12 bases. Germline CDR1 and CDR2: SQVTM and ANQGSEA. CDR3 coding DNA: TGCAGCGGAGGGAGTGGCGCAGATACGCAGTATTTT. Its protein product is CSGGSGADTQYF.

CDR3 in amino acids: CASSLIGAIGDTQYF. CDR3 nucleotides: TGCGCCAGCAGCTTGATCGGTGCCATAGGAGATACGCAGTATTTT. The chain uses TRBV5-1 and TRBJ2-3, with unresolved D. V was clipped by 1 base and J by 5 bases, with 14 bases between them. Germline-derived CDR1 and CDR2 are SGHRS and YFSETQ. This CDR3 is built from 15 residues.

The CDR3 sequence: CASSPVTSGGSQFF. For the CDR3, the DNA is TGTGCCAGCAGCCCAGTGACTAGTGGCGGGTCGCAGTTCTTC. This chain links TRBV11-2 with TRBJ2-1; a possible D gene is TRBD2 (6 bases). Germline V gene sequence: CDR1 SGHAT, CDR2 FQNNGV. The CDR3 is made up of 14 amino acids. V lost 5 bases and J 12 bases, leaving 20 bases between the germline ends. Complete variable domain (other parts from reference TRBV11-2 and TRBJ2-1): EAGVAQSPRYKIIEKRQSVAFWCNPISGHATLYWYQQILGQGPKLLIQFQNNGVVDDSQLPKDRFSAERLKGVDSTLKIQPAKLEDSAVYLCASSPVTSGGSQFFGPGTRLTVL.

Concerning this clonotype: One end of the junction varies from germline; a read error may be responsible. The gene calls are TRBV7-7 and TRBJ2-1; 8 bases align to TRBD2. Per germline, CDR1 SSHAT and CDR2 FNYEAQ (reference sequence). This CDR3 has 16 residues. Here the CDR3 reads CANSLGSGGSYNEQFF. For the CDR3, the DNA is TGTGCCAACAGCTTAGGGAGCGGGGGCTCCTACAATGAGCAGTTCTTC.

A few counts support this clonotype. The chain links TRBV13 to TRBJ2-7; possibly TRBD1 for D (6 bases). Germline V lookup: CDR1 PRHDT, CDR2 FYEKMQ (reference sequence). This CDR3 contains 18 residues. Between the trimmed V and J ends, which lost 1 base and 3 bases, there was a span of 22 bases. In DNA, the CDR3 is TGTGCCAGCAGCTTAGTTGGGACCCACGTTGGGGACAACTACGAGCAGTACTTC. It codes for CASSLVGTHVGDNYEQYF.

This clonotype is a singleton in its sample. The chain uses TRBV29-1 and TRBJ2-5; tentatively, D is TRBD1 (5 bases). The ends were cut back, 4 bases at V and 3 bases at J, with 9 bases in the middle. The germline CDR1 and CDR2 sequences are SQVTM and ANQGSEA. The CDR3 totals 12 residues. Here the CDR3 reads CSVAGREETQYF. Written as DNA, the CDR3 is TGCAGCGTTGCGGGCAGGGAAGAGACCCAGTACTTC.

There are a few counts of this clonotype. The chain joins TRBV10-3 to TRBJ2-5, with D possibly being TRBD2 (6 bases). Germline-derived CDR1 and CDR2 are ENHRY and SYGVKD. V shed 3 bases and J shed 4 bases, with 15 bases lying between them. The CDR3 contains 15 residues. CDR3 in DNA: TGTGCCATCAGTGACCCCAGCGGAGGGCGAGAGACCCAGTACTTC. This gives the protein CAISDPSGGRETQYF.

The sample holds a few counts of this clonotype. The chain uses TRBV4-1 and TRBJ2-5; D is perhaps TRBD2 (7 bases). Gene TRBJ2-7 matches the end of the DNA better, so the J call may be wrong. Germline V lookup: CDR1 MGHRA, CDR2 YSYEKL. This CDR3 is built from 15 residues. Here the CDR3 DNA reads TGCGCCAGCAGCCAATCCGAGGGGGGGTTCTACGAGCAGTACTTC. Translated, it gives CASSQSEGGFYEQYF.

This clonotype was counted only a few times. The V call is TRBV5-1, the J call TRBJ2-7, with 8 bases lining up with TRBD1. With V trimmed by 1 base and J by 6 bases, 9 bases remained unmatched. Germline V gives CDR1 SGHRS, CDR2 YFSETQ. The CDR3 extends over 15 amino acids. The CDR3 nucleotides read TGCGCCAGCAGCTTGTCGACGACACAGGGGGTCGAGCAGTACTTC. Its protein product is CASSLSTTQGVEQYF.

This chain connects TRBV28 to TRBJ1-4; 7 bases agree with TRBD1. The V gene end was trimmed by 4 bases and the J gene end by 7 bases; junction bases not matched to a gene: 9. The germline gives CDR1 MDHEN, CDR2 SYDVKM. The CDR3 runs 15 residues. The CDR3 here is CASSSPDRLGEKLFF. CDR3 nucleotides: TGTGCCAGCAGTTCCCCGGACAGGTTAGGTGAAAAACTGTTTTTT.

The sample holds a few counts of this clonotype. The chain employs TRBV18 and TRBJ1-5; TRBD1 might be the D (5 bases). The CDR3 is 19 amino acids. The V gene's germline CDR1 is KGHSH and CDR2 LQKENI. Deletions cut 0 bases from V and 4 bases from J, with 22 bases between. The CDR3 nucleotides are TGTGCCAGCTCACCACCGAATCTAGGTACAGGATATGGGAATCAGCCCCAGCATTTT. Its translation: CASSPPNLGTGYGNQPQHF.

The chain employs TRBV4-3 and TRBJ1-6, with 8 bases fitting TRBD1. The germline V gene has CDR1 LGHNA and CDR2 YSLEER. Trimming cost V 1 base and J 10 bases; bases outside gene matches: 9. The length of the CDR3 is 16 residues. For the CDR3, the DNA is TGCGCCAGCAGCCAAGTAGTGGGCCAGGGGGCCTCACCCCTCCACTTT. Its translation: CASSQVVGQGASPLHF.

V and J are TRBV12-3 or TRBV12-4 and TRBJ2-1; 9 positions match TRBD1. Losses at the gene ends were 5 bases for V and 6 bases for J; bases not matched to a gene: 8. The CDR3 has 15 amino acids. The CDR3 region has the DNA TGTGCCAGCAGTATCAGACAGGGGGGTTTCAATGAGCAGTTCTTC. Its translation is CASSIRQGGFNEQFF.

This clonotype was found a few times. The chain has TRBV5-1 and TRBJ1-1; D ambiguous. V was cut by 4 bases and J by 5 bases, with 12 bases left in between. CDR1 and CDR2 from the germline V gene are SGHRS and YFSETQ. The CDR3 has 13 amino acids. In DNA form, the CDR3 reads TGCGCCAGCAGCCCGGGAGATACGACTGAAGCTTTCTTT. Translation gives CASSPGDTTEAFF.

This clonotype was seen only a few times. The genes are TRBV18 and TRBJ1-1; D remains ambiguous. This CDR3 has 12 residues. Germline CDR1 reads KGHSH; CDR2 reads LQKENI. V gave up 0 bases and J gave up 7 bases, with 6 bases separating them. CDR3 sequence (DNA): TGTGCCAGCTCACCACCGGAGGATGAAGCTTTCTTT. Amino acid sequence: CASSPPEDEAFF.

The chain joins TRBV10-3 to TRBJ1-1; 10 bases are shared with TRBD1. CDR1 ENHRY and CDR2 SYGVKD come from the germline V gene. V gave up 6 bases and J gave up 6 bases; unmatched junction bases: 4. The length of the CDR3 is 13 residues. The CDR3 DNA is TGTGCCATCAGGACCGGGACAGGGGCTGAAGCTTTCTTT. Protein: CAIRTGTGAEAFF.

This clonotype has just a few counts. The CDR3 spells CSARRQGADTEAFF. The CDR3, as DNA: TGCAGTGCTAGGAGACAGGGGGCGGACACTGAAGCTTTCTTT. V gene TRBV20-1 combines with J gene TRBJ1-1; 10 bases align to TRBD1. The CDR3 spans 14 residues. The junction had 4 bases not matched to a gene; V was cut back by 3 bases and J by 3 bases. CDR1 is DFQATT and CDR2 is SNEGSKA in the germline V gene (reference sequence).

V is TRBV20-1 and J is TRBJ1-2; a possible D gene is TRBD1 (5 bases). The CDR3 contains 11 residues. V gave up 5 bases and J gave up 8 bases, with 12 bases separating them. Germline V gene lookup returns CDR1 DFQATT and CDR2 SNEGSKA (reference sequence). CDR3 coding DNA: TGCAGTGCTGAGGGGACCGTAGGCTACACCTTC. This gives the protein CSAEGTVGYTF.

The chain combines TRBV15 with TRBJ2-7; D is ambiguous. Germline V gives CDR1 LNHNV, CDR2 YYDKDF (reference sequence). This CDR3 comprises 12 residues. V gave up 2 bases and J gave up 5 bases, with 7 bases separating them. In DNA form, the CDR3 reads TGTGCCACCAGCAGATCCAGCAACGAGCAGTACTTC. It is translated as CATSRSSNEQYF.

As regards this clonotype: One end of the junction is discordant with germline, which a read error may explain. The chain has TRBV19 and TRBJ1-2; no clear D. The CDR3 covers 15 residues. CDR1 and CDR2 (germline): LNHDA, SQIVND (reference sequence). Here the CDR3 reads CASSIYENPLGGYTF. For the CDR3, the DNA is TGTGCCAGTAGTATATACGAAAACCCCCTCGGAGGCTACACCTTT.

The chain employs TRBV10-3 and TRBJ2-3, with TRBD1 as a possible D gene (5 bases). Germline V gives CDR1 ENHRY, CDR2 SYGVKD. This CDR3 has 14 amino acids. V dropped 4 bases and J dropped 6 bases, with 14 bases sitting between them. Written as DNA, the CDR3 is TGTGCCATCAGTGCACAGGTCGGGCCTGATACGCAGTATTTT. It specifies CAISAQVGPDTQYF.

This clonotype has only one observation. For the CDR3, the DNA is TGCAGTGCTAGGTCAGGGGCCGGAGGACGCAATCAGCCCCAGCATTTT. Encoded protein: CSARSGAGGRNQPQHF. The V and J genes are TRBV20-1 and TRBJ1-5; perhaps TRBD1 as D (6 bases). With 3 bases removed from V and 2 bases from J, the gap between germline ends came to 17 bases. There are 16 residues in the CDR3. CDR1 is DFQATT and CDR2 is SNEGSKA in the germline V gene (reference sequence).

The J gene is TRBJ2-7, the V gene TRBV4-2; maybe TRBD1 (5 bases). V lost 3 bases and J lost 1, with 25 bases in between. CDR1 LGHNA and CDR2 YNFKEQ come from the germline V gene. There are 19 residues in the CDR3. The CDR3 reads CASSHETLTLSRGSYEQYF. CDR3 DNA sequence: TGTGCCAGCAGCCATGAAACCCTCACCCTTTCAAGGGGTTCCTACGAGCAGTACTTC.

This clonotype turned up a few times. The V and J genes are TRBV12-5 and TRBJ2-1, with no clear D. The CDR3 runs to 15 residues. Per the germline V gene, CDR1 is LGHNT and CDR2 is FRNRAP. Trimming took off 2 bases at V and 3 bases at J, with 11 bases between the two ends. CDR3 sequence (DNA): TGTGCTAGTGGTTTGTCCCCGACTGGCTACAATGAGCAGTTCTTC. Encoded protein: CASGLSPTGYNEQFF. Drawing the rest from reference TRBV12-5 and TRBJ2-1, the complete variable domain is DARVTQTPRHKVTEMGQEVTMRCQPILGHNTVFWYRQTMMQGLELLAYFRNRAPLDDSGMPKDRFSAEMPDATLATLKIQPSEPRDSAVYFCASGLSPTGYNEQFFGPGTRLTVL.

The chain links TRBV27 to TRBJ2-7, with D possibly called TRBD1 or TRBD2 (5 bases each). Germline V gives CDR1 MNHEY, CDR2 SMNVEV (reference sequence). The V end was cut by 10 bases, the J end by 6 bases, with 13 bases between. The CDR3 is 11 amino acids. CDR3 nucleotide sequence: TGTGCCACGGGGCCTAGGGTCGAGCAGTACTTC. As protein: CATGPRVEQYF.

CDR3 loop: CASSLMGSLRSYEQYF. The CDR3, as DNA: TGTGCCAGCAGCTTGATGGGTTCGCTGCGGTCTTACGAGCAGTACTTC. The chain is built from TRBV5-6 and TRBJ2-7; D unclear. This CDR3 region has 16 residues. Germline V gene data show CDR1 as SGHDT and CDR2 as YYEEEE. The V end lost 1 base, the J end lost 4 bases, and 18 bases lay between the germline ends.

This chain uses TRBV4-3 with TRBJ2-7; D remains ambiguous. CDR3 length equals 14 residues. Germline V CDR1 and CDR2: LGHNA, YSLEER. V lost 3 bases and J lost 6, with 15 bases in between. CDR3 sequence (DNA): TGCGCCAGCAGCCAGAGTTCCCACCGAGGCGAGCAGTACTTC. It specifies CASSQSSHRGEQYF.

This clonotype was found many times. The chain uses TRBV29-1 and TRBJ2-7, with D perhaps matching TRBD1 (6 bases). V gave up 7 bases and J gave up 1 base, with 8 bases separating them. CDR1 is SQVTM and CDR2 is ANQGSEA in the germline V gene. The CDR3 is 11 amino acids. The CDR3 nucleotides read TGCAGCGGGGGACATTCCTACGAGCAGTACTTC. This sequence encodes CSGGHSYEQYF.

The V and J genes are TRBV20-1 and TRBJ1-2; 8 bases agree with TRBD1. Germline V CDR1 and CDR2: DFQATT, SNEGSKA (reference sequence). J gave up 5 bases and V 7 bases, and 9 bases lay outside the gene matches. The CDR3 runs to 13 residues. CDR3 sequence (DNA): TGCAGTGTTCCGGGACAGGAATCGTATGGCTACACCTTC. Amino acids: CSVPGQESYGYTF.